The TCR beta chain described here comes from a study of patients and donors after allogeneic stem cell transplantation. Germline lookup yields CDR1 DFQATT and CDR2 SNEGSKA (reference sequence). V dropped 6 bases and J dropped 2 bases, with 10 bases sitting between them. The CDR3 is 12 amino acids. A single record per CDR3 protein comes from TCRdb applying MiXCR to the RT-PCR reads. Among 900,000 to 1,000,000 distinct CDR3 sequences listed, roughly 18% were seen once. This clonotype was seen a handful of times. The source material was blood, either unsorted or a sorted T cell fraction (not recorded which). The rearrangement links TRBV20-1 to TRBJ1-2; D is undetermined. The TCR sequence derives from a human donor who was either an allogeneic HSCT recipient or a stem cell or donor lymphocyte infusion donor (not recorded which). It is not recorded whose cells these are; they may come from a transplant donor. CDR3 nucleotide sequence: TGCAGTGCACCAAGACAAAACTATGGCTACACCTTC. Amino acid sequence: CSAPRQNYGYTF.